Shown below are 7 T cell receptor beta chains from a single sample sequenced in a study of CXCR3-negative and CXCR3-positive naive CD8 T cells. Findings of the study overall: The TRB CDR3s that CXCR3-positive naive cells carried were more hydrophobic than those of CXCR3-negative naive cells.

Their specific antigens are unknown. The TRB cDNA libraries were prepared by 5' RACE with UMI labels. Reprocessing the 5' RACE reads, TCRdb reports a single entry for every CDR3 protein and omits DNA. The clone table shows some 140,000 distinct CDR3 sequences, with the ten largest holding just under 0.5%. Material: naive CXCR3+ CD8+ T cells from blood. Subset described: CD45RO-CCR7+CD27+CD95- naive CD8+ T cells expressing CXCR3 (TNR3+). These TCRs come from a human donor in good health. Some clones in this sample may be carry-over from other donors' samples.

The rearrangement uses TRBV27 and TRBJ2-6; TCRdb's D gene call, TRBD1, goes unchecked for lack of DNA. The CDR3 loop spans 16 amino acids. The germline V gene encodes CDR1 MNHEY and CDR2 SMNVEV (reference sequence). The CDR3 reads CASSIQGFEGANVLTF. Looking up the rest from reference TRBV27 and TRBJ2-6 gives the full variable domain: EAQVTQNPRYLITVTGKKLTVTCSQNMNHEYMSWYRQDPGLGLRQIYYSMNVEVTDKGDVPEGYKVSRKEKRNFPLILESPSPNQTSLYFCASSIQGFEGANVLTFGAGSRLTVL.

This chain connects TRBV21-1 to TRBJ2-7; TCRdb selects TRBD2, and the lack of DNA leaves this call unchecked. TRBV21-1 is annotated as a pseudogene. CDR3 length: 17 amino acids. CDR3 residues: CASSTGLAGVALYEQYF.

V gene TRBV2 combines with J gene TRBJ1-1; with no DNA, the TCRdb D assignment of TRBD1 cannot be verified. CDR3 length: 13 residues. Germline CDR1 SNHLY, CDR2 FYNNEI. The CDR3 region is CASRDTPGTEAFF.

This rearrangement joins TRBV7-6 to TRBJ2-3; TCRdb picks TRBD2, but there is no DNA to check that call. Per germline, CDR1 SGHVS and CDR2 FNYEAQ. CDR3 length equals 17 residues. The CDR3 sequence: CASSRLGTNPLTDTQYF.

The rearrangement links TRBV9 to TRBJ1-2. The CDR3 has 12 residues. CDR1 SGDLS and CDR2 YYNGEE come from the germline V gene. The CDR3 region is CASNGETYGYTF.

The rearrangement links TRBV11-2 to TRBJ2-1; checking the TCRdb D call of TRBD2 is not possible without DNA. The CDR3 spans 15 residues. Germline V gene lookup returns CDR1 SGHAT and CDR2 FQNNGV. CDR3 in amino acids: CASTGELAGGDEQFF.

This sequence joins TRBV4-3 and TRBJ2-7; TCRdb lists TRBD2, though no DNA is available to test this call. The CDR3 is 15 amino acids. Per germline, CDR1 LGHNA and CDR2 YSLEER. The CDR3 protein is CASAQAGGAAYEQYF.